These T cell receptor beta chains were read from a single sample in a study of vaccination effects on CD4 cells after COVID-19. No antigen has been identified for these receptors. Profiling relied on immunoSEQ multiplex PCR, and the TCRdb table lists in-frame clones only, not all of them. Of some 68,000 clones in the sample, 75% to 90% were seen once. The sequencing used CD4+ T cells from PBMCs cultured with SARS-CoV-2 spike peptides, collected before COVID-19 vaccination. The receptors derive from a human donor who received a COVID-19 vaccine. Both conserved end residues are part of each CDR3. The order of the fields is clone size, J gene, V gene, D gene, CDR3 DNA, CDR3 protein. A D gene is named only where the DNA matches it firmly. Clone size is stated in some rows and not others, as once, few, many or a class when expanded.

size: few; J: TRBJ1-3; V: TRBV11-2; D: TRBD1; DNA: TGTGCCAGCAGCCTCAGGGGGCCGGGAAACACCATATATTTT; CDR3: CASSLRGPGNTIYF
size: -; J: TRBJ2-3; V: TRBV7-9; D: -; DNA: TGTGCCAGCAGCTTAGCACAGGCACAGGAGACAGATACGCAGTATTTT; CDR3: CASSLAQAQETDTQYF
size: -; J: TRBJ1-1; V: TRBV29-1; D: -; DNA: TGCAGCGTTGAAGGTCGACGCACTGAAGCTTTCTTT; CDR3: CSVEGRRTEAFF
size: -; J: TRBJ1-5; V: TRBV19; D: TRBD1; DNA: TGTGCCAGTAGCCGCTCGACAGGGGGCGGTCAGCCCCAGCATTTT; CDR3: CASSRSTGGGQPQHF
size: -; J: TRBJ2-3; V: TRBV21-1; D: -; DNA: TGTGCCAGCAGCAAAGAAAGGACTAGCGGGGGTGAAAATCATACCACAGATACGCAGTATTTT; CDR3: CASSKERTSGGENHTTDTQYF
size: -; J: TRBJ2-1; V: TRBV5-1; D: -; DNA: TGCGCCAGCAGCCCTATCGTCGGGAGTTCCAATGAGCAGTTCTTC; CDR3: CASSPIVGSSNEQFF
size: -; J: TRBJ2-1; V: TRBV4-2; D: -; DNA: TGTGCCAGCAGCCCGCGCGGTGGGACAAACAATGAGCAGTTCTTC; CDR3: CASSPRGGTNNEQFF
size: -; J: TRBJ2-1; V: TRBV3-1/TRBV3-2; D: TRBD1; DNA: TGTGCCAGCAGCTTGCAGGGGGCAGGTAATGAGCAGTTCTTC; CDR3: CASSLQGAGNEQFF
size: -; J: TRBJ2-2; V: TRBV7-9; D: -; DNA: TGTGCCAGCAGCTTTGGACGAGCCACCGGGGAGCTGTTTTTT; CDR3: CASSFGRATGELFF
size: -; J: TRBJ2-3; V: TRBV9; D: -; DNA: TGTGCCAGCAGCGTAGGGGGGGCCGGTAGCACAGATACGCAGTATTTT; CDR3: CASSVGGAGSTDTQYF
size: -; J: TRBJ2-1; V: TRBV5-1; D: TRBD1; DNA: TGCGCCAGCAGCTTGACAGGGGGCTTTGGGTATGAGCAGTTCTTC; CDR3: CASSLTGGFGYEQFF
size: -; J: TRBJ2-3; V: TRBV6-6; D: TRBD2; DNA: TGTGCCAGCAGGTGGGGAGGGAGAGATACGCAGTATTTT; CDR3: CASRWGGRDTQYF
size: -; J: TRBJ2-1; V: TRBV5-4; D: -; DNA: TGTGCCAGCAGCTTGGAAGTTCTCTCCTTGGGCAATGAGCAGTTCTTC; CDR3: CASSLEVLSLGNEQFF
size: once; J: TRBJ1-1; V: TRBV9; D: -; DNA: TGTGCCAGCAGCGTAGGGGCTCAGGGAGGGGGAACTGAAGCTTTCTTT; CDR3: CASSVGAQGGGTEAFF
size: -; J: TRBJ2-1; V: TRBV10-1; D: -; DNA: TGCGCCAGCAGTGATTGGGGGCAGCTAGACAATGAGCAGTTCTTC; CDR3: CASSDWGQLDNEQFF
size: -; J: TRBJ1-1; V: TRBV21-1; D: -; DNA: TGTGCCAGCAGCAGCAACAGGGTACTGAAAACTGAAGCTTTCTTT; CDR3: CASSSNRVLKTEAFF
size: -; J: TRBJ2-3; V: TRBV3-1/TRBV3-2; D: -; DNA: TGTGCCAGCAGCCAACTGGACATGTTCGAGACAGATACGCAGTATTTT; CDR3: CASSQLDMFETDTQYF
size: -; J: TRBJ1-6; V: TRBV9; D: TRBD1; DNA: TGTGCCAGCAGCGCCCGGACAGGGGATTCACCCCTCCACTTT; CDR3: CASSARTGDSPLHF
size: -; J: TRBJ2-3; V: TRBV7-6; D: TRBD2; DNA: TGTGCCAGCAGCTTAGTAGCTAGCGGGGGTAGGGATACGCAGTATTTT; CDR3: CASSLVASGGRDTQYF
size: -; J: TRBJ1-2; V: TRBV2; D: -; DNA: TGTGCCAGCAGTCCGGACTATGGCTACACCTTC; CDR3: CASSPDYGYTF
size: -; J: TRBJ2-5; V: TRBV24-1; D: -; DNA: TGTGCCACCAGTGATTTGAATCAGGGTCGGGGAGAGACCCAGTACTTC; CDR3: CATSDLNQGRGETQYF